This TCR beta chain was captured in a study of T cell repertoires in cytomegalovirus infection. The wider study: Evidence of both CMV infection and a matching HLA type came from public TCR beta signatures.

V trimming: 6 bases; J trimming: 8 bases; junction bases outside the gene matches: 6. Germline V gene data show CDR1 as MDHEN and CDR2 as SYDVKM. The CDR3 length is 13 residues. TCRdb processed the reads anew with MiXCR; each CDR3 protein has one entry. The table includes around 270,000 distinct CDR3 sequences, roughly 10% detected once. The receptor was isolated from a human donor in good health (CMV status not recorded). Some clones in this sample may be carry-over from other donors' samples. Sample: PBMCs. V is TRBV28 and J is TRBJ2-1; TRBD2 matches 8 bases. The CDR3 DNA is TGTGCCAGCAGAACGGGGGGGGGCGATGAGCAGTTCTTC. As protein: CASRTGGGDEQFF. Together with reference TRBV28 and TRBJ2-1, the CDR3 gives the full variable domain: DVKVTQSSRYLVKRTGEKVFLECVQDMDHENMFWYRQDPGLGLRLIYFSYDVKMKEKGDIPEGYSVSREKKERFSLILESASTNQTSMYLCASRTGGGDEQFFGPGTRLTVL.